These 2 T cell receptor beta chains were sequenced from one sample in a study of blood T cell repertoires in COVID-19. Sequencing was performed with immunoSEQ multiplex PCR; in TCRdb, only in-frame clones are kept and a portion is missing. This table has about 42,000 clones, about 89% appearing once. Source material: peripheral blood. The receptors were gathered from a human donor in a cohort sampled during active COVID-19.

The chain links TRBV11-2 to TRBJ1-1; tentatively, D is TRBD1 (6 bases). This CDR3 has 17 residues. Trimming stripped 5 bases from V and 5 bases from J, with 24 bases between. The V gene's germline CDR1 is SGHAT and CDR2 FQNNGV. CDR3 bases: TGTGCCAGCAGCCCCGAGTTGTGGGGGCAGGTGCGGACTGAAGCTTTCTTT. It yields the protein CASSPELWGQVRTEAFF.

V and J are TRBV7-6 and TRBJ1-5; 10 bases are shared with TRBD1. V lost 5 bases, J lost 7 bases, and 11 bases stayed unmatched. The CDR3 is made up of 16 amino acids. Germline-derived CDR1 and CDR2 are SGHVS and FNYEAQ. CDR3: CASSPGTGVGGQPQHF. The CDR3 DNA is TGTGCCAGCAGCCCGGGGACAGGGGTTGGCGGACAGCCCCAGCATTTT.